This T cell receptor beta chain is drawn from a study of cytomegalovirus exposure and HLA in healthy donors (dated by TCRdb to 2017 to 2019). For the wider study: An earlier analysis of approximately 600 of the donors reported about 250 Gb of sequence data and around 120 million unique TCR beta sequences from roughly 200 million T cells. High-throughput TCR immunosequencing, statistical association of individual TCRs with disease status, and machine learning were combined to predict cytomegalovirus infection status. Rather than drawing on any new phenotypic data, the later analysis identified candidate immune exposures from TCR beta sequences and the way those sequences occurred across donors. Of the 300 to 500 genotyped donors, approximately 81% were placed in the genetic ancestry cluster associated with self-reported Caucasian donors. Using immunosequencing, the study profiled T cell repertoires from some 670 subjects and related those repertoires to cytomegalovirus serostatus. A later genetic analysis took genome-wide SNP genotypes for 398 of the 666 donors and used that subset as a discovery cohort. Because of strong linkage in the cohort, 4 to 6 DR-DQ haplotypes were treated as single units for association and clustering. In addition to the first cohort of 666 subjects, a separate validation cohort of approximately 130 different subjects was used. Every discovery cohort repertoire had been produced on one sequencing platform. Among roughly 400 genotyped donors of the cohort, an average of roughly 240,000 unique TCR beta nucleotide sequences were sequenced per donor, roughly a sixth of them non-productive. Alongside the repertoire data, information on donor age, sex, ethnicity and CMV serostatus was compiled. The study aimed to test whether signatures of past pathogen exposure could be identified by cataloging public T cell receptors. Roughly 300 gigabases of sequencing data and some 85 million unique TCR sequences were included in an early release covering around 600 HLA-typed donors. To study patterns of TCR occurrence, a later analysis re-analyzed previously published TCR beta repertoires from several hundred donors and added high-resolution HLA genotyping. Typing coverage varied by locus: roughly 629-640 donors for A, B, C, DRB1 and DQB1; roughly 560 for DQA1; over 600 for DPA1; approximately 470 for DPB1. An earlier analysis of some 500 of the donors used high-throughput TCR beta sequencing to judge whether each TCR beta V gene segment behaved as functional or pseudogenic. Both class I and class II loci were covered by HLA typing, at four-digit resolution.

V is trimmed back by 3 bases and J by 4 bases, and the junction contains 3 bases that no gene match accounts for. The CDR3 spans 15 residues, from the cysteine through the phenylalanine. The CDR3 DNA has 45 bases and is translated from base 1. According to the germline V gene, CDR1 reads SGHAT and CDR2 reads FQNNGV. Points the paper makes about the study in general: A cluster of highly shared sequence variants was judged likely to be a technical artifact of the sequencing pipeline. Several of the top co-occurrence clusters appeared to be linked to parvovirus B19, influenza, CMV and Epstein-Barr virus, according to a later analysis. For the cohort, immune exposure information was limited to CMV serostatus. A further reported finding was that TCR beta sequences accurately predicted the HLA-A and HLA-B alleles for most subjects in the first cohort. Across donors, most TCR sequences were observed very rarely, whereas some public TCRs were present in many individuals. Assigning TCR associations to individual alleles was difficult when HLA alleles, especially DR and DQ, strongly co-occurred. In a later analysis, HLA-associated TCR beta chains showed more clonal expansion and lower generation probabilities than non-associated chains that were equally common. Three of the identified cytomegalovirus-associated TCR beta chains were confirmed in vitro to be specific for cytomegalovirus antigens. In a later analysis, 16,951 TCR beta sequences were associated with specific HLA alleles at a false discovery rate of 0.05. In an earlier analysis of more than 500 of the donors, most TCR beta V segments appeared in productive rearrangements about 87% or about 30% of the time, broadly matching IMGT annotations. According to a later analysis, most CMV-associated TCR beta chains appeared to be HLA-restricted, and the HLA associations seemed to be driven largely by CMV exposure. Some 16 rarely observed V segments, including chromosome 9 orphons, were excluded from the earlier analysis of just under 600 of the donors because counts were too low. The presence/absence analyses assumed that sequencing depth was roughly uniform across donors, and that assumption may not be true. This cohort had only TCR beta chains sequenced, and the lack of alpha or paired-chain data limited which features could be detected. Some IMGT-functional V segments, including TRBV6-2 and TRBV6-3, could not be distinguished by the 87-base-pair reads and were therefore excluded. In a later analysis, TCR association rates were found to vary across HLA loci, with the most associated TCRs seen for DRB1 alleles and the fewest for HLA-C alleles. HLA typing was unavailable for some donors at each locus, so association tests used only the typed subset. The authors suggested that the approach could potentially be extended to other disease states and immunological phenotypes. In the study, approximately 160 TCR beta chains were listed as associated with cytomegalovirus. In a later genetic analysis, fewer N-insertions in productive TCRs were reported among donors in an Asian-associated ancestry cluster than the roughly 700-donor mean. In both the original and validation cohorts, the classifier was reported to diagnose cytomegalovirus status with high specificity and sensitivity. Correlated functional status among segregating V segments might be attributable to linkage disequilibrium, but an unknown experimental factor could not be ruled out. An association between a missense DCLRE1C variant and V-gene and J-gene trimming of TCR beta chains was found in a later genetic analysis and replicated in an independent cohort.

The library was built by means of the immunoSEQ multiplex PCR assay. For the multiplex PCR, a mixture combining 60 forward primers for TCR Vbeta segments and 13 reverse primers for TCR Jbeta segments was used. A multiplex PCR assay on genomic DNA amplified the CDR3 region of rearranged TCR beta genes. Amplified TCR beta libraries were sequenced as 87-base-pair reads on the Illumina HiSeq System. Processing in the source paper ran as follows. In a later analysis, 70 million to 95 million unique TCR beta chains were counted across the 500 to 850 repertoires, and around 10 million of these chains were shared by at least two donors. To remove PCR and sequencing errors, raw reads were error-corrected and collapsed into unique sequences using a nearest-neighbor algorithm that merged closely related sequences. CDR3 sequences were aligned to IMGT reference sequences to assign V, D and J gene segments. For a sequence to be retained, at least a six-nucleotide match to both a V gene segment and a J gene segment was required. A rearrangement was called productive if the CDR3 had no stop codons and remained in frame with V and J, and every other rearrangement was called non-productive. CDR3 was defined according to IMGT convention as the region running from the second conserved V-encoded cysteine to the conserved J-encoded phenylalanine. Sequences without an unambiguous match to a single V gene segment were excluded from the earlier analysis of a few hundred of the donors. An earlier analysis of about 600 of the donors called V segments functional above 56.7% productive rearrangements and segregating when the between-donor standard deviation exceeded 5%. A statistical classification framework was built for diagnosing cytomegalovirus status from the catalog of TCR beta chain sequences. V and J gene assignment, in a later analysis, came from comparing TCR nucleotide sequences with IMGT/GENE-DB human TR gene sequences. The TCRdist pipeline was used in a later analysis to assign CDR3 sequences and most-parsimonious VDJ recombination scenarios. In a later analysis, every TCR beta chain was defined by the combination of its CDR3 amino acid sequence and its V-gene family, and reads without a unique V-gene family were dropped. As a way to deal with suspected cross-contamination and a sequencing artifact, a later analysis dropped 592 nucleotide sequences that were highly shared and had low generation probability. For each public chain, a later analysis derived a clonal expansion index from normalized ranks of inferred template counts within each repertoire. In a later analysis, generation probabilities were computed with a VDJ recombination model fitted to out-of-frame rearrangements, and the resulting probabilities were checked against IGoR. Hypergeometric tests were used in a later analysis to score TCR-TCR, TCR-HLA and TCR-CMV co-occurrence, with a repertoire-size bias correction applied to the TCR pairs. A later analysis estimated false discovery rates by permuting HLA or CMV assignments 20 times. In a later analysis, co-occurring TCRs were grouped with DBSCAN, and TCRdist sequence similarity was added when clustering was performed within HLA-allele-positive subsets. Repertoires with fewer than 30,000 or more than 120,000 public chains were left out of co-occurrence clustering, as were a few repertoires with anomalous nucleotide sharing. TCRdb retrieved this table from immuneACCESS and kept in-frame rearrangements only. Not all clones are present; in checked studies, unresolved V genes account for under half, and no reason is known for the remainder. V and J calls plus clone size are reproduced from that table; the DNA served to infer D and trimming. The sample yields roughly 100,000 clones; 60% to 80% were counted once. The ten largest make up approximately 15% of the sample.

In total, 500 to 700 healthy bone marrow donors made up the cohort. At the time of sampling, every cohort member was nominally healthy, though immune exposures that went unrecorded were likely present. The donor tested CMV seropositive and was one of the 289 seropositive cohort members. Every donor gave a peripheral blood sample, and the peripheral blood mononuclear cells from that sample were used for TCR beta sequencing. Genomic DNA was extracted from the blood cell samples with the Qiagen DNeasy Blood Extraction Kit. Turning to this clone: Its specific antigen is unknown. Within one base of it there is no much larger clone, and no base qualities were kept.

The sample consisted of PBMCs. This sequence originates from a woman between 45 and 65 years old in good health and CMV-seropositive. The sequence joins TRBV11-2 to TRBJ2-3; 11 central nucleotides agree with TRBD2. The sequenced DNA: TGTGCCAGCAGCTTTAGCGGGAGGGCCGCAGATACGCAGTATTTT. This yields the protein CASSFSGRAADTQYF.